These 5 T cell receptor beta chains were sequenced from one sample in a study of cytomegalovirus exposure and HLA in healthy donors (dated by TCRdb to 2015 to 2018). The method was the immunoSEQ multiplex PCR assay. A mixture of 60 forward primers for TCR Vbeta segments and 13 reverse primers for TCR Jbeta segments was used in the multiplex PCR. This immuneACCESS table, as held by TCRdb, lists in-frame sequences with V and J called but not all clones. Of the missing ones, under half trace to an unresolved V gene in checked studies; the others have no known cause. This sample gives around 110,000 clones in total; roughly two thirds of them show up just once. The ten largest account for 2.2% of the sample. The specimen was PBMCs. These receptors all stem from a woman in her 30s in good health and CMV-seronegative.

V is TRBV25-1 and J is TRBJ1-1, with a weak D call TRBD1 (5 bases). The germline V and J ends were trimmed by 7 bases and 11 bases, with 17 bases remaining between them. This CDR3 region has 12 residues. Germline-derived CDR1 and CDR2 are MGHDK and SYGVNS. CDR3 in DNA: TGTGCCAGCACTAGGGGAACAGGTATGGCTTTCTTT. Amino acid sequence: CASTRGTGMAFF.

The V and J genes are TRBV6-6 and TRBJ1-2; 7 positions agree with TRBD1. CDR1 and CDR2 from the germline V gene are MNHNY and SVGAGI (reference sequence). The CDR3 is made up of 16 amino acids. The V and J ends lost 2 bases and 5 bases, in that order; junction bases with no gene match: 11. Written as DNA, the CDR3 is TGTGCCAGCAGTTACCCCGCTCACAGGGGCGAATATGGCTACACCTTC. It specifies CASSYPAHRGEYGYTF.

This clone has a single count. J is TRBJ1-2 and V is TRBV5-1; 7 bases align to TRBD1. Germline values: CDR1 SGHRS, CDR2 YFSETQ. This CDR3 comprises 14 residues. The J segment lost 8 bases and the V segment lost 2 bases, leaving 9 bases of the junction unmatched. The CDR3 sequence: CASSLGLQGQGYTF. DNA of the CDR3: TGCGCCAGCAGCTTAGGATTACAGGGGCAGGGCTACACCTTC.

The V call is TRBV19, the J call TRBJ1-3, with TRBD1 matching over 8 bases. The CDR3 loop spans 14 amino acids. Trimming cost V 8 bases and J 2 bases; bases outside gene matches: 5. Germline lookup yields CDR1 LNHDA and CDR2 SQIVND (reference sequence). The CDR3 reads CASDRGPTGNTIYF. CDR3 coding DNA: TGTGCCAGTGACAGGGGTCCAACTGGAAACACCATATATTTT.

This clone occurred a few times. The rearrangement links TRBV30 to TRBJ2-7; 7 bases map to TRBD2. V trimming: 6 bases; J trimming: 0 bases; junction bases outside the gene matches: 8. This CDR3 contains 14 residues. In germline, CDR1 is GTSNPN, CDR2 SVGIG (reference sequence). CDR3 DNA sequence: TGTGCCTGCATTTCTGGGGGGGGCTCCTACGAGCAGTACTTC. It specifies CACISGGGSYEQYF. The whole variable domain, remainder taken from reference TRBV30 and TRBJ2-7, is SQTIHQWPATLVQPVGSPLSLECTVEGTSNPNLYWYRQAAGRGLQLLFYSVGIGQISSEVPQNLSASRPQDRQFILSSKKLLLSDSGFYLCACISGGGSYEQYFGPGTRLTVT.